The source of this TCR beta chain is a study of graft-versus-host responses after intestinal transplantation. Clones were read by immunoSEQ multiplex PCR, and TCRdb kept only the in-frame ones, dropping some. The sample holds 70,000 to 95,000 clones; roughly 90% are singletons and the top ten take approximately 0.11%. Looked up from germline, CDR1 is LNHDA and CDR2 is SQIVND (reference sequence). This CDR3 contains 13 residues. V was pared by 0 bases and J by 5 bases, with 7 bases between. This clone was seen once. Its antigen is currently unknown. The receptor was derived from a human donor who received an intestinal transplant. The material sequenced was unstimulated CD4+ T cells sorted from spleen or lymph node cells, taken before intestinal transplant. The chain combines TRBV19 with TRBJ1-1; D is possibly TRBD1 (5 bases). This CDR3 is CASSIDRGTEAFF. The CDR3 DNA follows: TGTGCCAGTAGTATAGACCGGGGGACTGAAGCTTTCTTT.